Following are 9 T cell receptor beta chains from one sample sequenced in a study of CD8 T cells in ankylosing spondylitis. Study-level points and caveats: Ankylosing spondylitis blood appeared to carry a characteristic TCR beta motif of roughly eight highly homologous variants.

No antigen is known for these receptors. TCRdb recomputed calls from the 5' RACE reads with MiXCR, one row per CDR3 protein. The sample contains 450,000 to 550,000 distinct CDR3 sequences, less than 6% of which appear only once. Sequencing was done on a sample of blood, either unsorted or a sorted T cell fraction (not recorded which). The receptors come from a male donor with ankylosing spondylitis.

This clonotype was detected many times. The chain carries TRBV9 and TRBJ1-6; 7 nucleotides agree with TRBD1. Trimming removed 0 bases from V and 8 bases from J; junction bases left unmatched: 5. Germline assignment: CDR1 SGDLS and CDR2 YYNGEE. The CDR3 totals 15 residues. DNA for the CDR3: TGTGCCAGCAGCGTAGCAGACAGGGCGGATTCACCCCTCCACTTT. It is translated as CASSVADRADSPLHF.

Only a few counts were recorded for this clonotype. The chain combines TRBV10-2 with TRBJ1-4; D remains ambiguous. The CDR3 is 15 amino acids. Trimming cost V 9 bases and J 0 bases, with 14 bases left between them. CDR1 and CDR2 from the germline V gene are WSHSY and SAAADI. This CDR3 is CASQKRVATNEKLFF. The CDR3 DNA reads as TGCGCCAGTCAAAAACGGGTTGCAACTAATGAAAAACTGTTTTTT.

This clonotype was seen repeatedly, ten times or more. CDR3 nucleotide sequence: TGCAGTGTAGGAGGGCGGAATCAGCCCCAGCATTTT. Amino acids: CSVGGRNQPQHF. V gene TRBV20-1 combines with J gene TRBJ1-5; D ambiguous. The CDR3 covers 12 residues. Deletions cut 7 bases from V and 4 bases from J, with 11 bases between. From germline, CDR1 is DFQATT and CDR2 SNEGSKA (reference sequence).

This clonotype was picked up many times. This CDR3 is CSFRGTTDTQYF. CDR3 DNA sequence: TGCAGCTTTAGGGGGACGACAGATACGCAGTATTTT. This chain uses TRBV29-1 with TRBJ2-3, with a possible D match to TRBD1 (6 bases). Germline CDR1 reads SQVTM; CDR2 reads ANQGSEA. V lost 8 bases and J lost 3, with 12 bases in between. The CDR3 sequence is 12 residues long.

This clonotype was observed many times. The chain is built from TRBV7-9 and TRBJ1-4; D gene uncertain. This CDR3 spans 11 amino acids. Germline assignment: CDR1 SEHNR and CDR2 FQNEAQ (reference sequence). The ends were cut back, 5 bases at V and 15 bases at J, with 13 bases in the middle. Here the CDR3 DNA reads TGTGCCAGCAGCCTGGCGGGATCTATGTTTTTT. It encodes CASSLAGSMFF.

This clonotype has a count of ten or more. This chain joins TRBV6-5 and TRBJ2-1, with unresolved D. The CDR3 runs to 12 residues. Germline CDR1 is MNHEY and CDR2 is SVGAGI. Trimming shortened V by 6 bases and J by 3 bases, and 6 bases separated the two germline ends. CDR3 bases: TGTGCCAGCAGCCAGGACTACAATGAGCAGTTCTTC. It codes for CASSQDYNEQFF.

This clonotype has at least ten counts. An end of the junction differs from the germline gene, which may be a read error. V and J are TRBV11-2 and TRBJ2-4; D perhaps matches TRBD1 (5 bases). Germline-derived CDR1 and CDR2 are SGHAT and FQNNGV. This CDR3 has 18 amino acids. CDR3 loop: CASSLDSTPELAKNIQYF. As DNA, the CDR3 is TGTGCCAGCAGCCTAGACAGCACACCCGAACTAGCCAAAAACATTCAGTACTTC.

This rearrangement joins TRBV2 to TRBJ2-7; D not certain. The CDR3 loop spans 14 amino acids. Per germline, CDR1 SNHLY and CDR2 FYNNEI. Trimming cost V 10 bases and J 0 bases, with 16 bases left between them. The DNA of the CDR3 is TGTGCCACCATCCCCGGTGGCGGCTCCTACGAGCAGTACTTC. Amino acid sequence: CATIPGGGSYEQYF.

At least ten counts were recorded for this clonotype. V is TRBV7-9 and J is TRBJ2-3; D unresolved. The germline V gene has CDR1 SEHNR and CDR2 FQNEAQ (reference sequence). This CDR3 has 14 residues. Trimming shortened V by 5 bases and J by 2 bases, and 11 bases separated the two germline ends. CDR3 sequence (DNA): TGTGCCAGCAGCCCGCATCTTCCCACAGATACGCAGTATTTT. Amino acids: CASSPHLPTDTQYF. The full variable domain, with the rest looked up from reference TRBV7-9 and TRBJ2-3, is DTGVSQNPRHKITKRGQNVTFRCDPISEHNRLYWYRQTLGQGPEFLTYFQNEAQLEKSRLLSDRFSAERPKGSFSTLEIQRTEQGDSAMYLCASSPHLPTDTQYFGPGTRLTVL.